Here is one T cell receptor (beta chain) with its context. The antigen is not known. The sample originates from a study of cytomegalovirus exposure and HLA in healthy donors. Findings of the study overall: There were about 160 TCR beta chains listed as cytomegalovirus-associated.

TCRdb's table, derived via immunoSEQ multiplex PCR, lists solely in-frame clones and lacks some. The sample carries 200,000 to 250,000 clones, over 65% recorded once. The CDR3 is 13 residues long. The source is a woman between 18 and 30 years old in good health and CMV-seronegative. The chain recombines TRBV21-1 with TRBJ2-1; the table's D call, TRBD1, was not checked against the DNA. TRBV21-1 is deemed a pseudogene. What was sequenced was PBMCs. The CDR3 nucleotides are TGTGCCAGCAGCAAAACAGAGTACAATGAGCAGTTCTTC. Translating it yields CASSKTEYNEQFF.